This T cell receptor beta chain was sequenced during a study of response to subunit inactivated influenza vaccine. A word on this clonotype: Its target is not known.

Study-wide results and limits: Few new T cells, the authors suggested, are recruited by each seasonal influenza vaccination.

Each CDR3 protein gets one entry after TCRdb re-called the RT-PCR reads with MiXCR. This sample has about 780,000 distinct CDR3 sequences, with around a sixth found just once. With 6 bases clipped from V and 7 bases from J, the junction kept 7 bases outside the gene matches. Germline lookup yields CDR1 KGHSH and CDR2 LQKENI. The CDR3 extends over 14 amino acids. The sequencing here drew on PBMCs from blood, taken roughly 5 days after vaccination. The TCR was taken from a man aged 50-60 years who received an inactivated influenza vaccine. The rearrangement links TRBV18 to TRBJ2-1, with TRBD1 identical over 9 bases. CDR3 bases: TGTGCCAGCTCGCCCAACGGACAGGGGAATGAGCAGTTCTTC. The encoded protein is CASSPNGQGNEQFF.